Listed below are T cell receptor beta chains from one sample, sequenced in a study of blood T cell repertoires in COVID-19. Assay: immunoSEQ multiplex PCR; the TCRdb copy retains only in-frame clones and omits some. The sample has 180,000 or so clones, about 80% seen once. The sequencing sample was made of peripheral blood. All receptors derive from a human donor with acute or convalescent COVID-19. The donor label of this sample is uncertain. Both conserved end residues are part of each CDR3. A D gene is named only where the DNA matches it firmly. Clone size is stated in some rows and not others, as once, few, many or a class when expanded.

DNA: TGTGCCAGCACCGTCGGGGGGATTAACACTGAAGCTTTCTTT
CDR3: CASTVGGINTEAFF
V: TRBV6-6
size: once
D: -
J: TRBJ1-1

DNA: TGTGCCAGCAACTTAAGGGGTGGTTGGACTGAAGCTTTCTTT
CDR3: CASNLRGGWTEAFF
V: TRBV28
size: once
D: -
J: TRBJ1-1

DNA: TGCGCCAGCAGCTTGGACAGGGGGCGCGTGGGCACTGAAGCTTTCTTT
CDR3: CASSLDRGRVGTEAFF
V: TRBV5-1
size: -
D: TRBD1
J: TRBJ1-1

DNA: TGTGCCAGCAATCGAGGGATTACTCAGCCCCAGCATTTT
CDR3: CASNRGITQPQHF
V: TRBV6-5
size: -
D: -
J: TRBJ1-5

DNA: TGTGCCAGCAGCCCTACGGGACAGGGCTACACCGGGGAGCTGTTTTTT
CDR3: CASSPTGQGYTGELFF
V: TRBV3-1/TRBV3-2
size: -
D: TRBD1
J: TRBJ2-2

DNA: TGTGCCAGCTCACCCAGCCGGGACAGGGGGCAGACCCAGTACTTC
CDR3: CASSPSRDRGQTQYF
V: TRBV18
size: -
D: TRBD1
J: TRBJ2-5

DNA: TGCAGCGTTGCCCAAACAGGCTACGAGCAGTACTTC
CDR3: CSVAQTGYEQYF
V: TRBV29-1
size: -
D: -
J: TRBJ2-7

DNA: TGTGCCAGCAGACCCTGGACTAGCGGATCCCTTAGCACAGATACGCAGTATTTT
CDR3: CASRPWTSGSLSTDTQYF
V: TRBV5-4
size: -
D: TRBD2
J: TRBJ2-3

DNA: TGTGCCAGCAGCTCATTCGGGACAGGGCCCTACGAGCAGTACTTC
CDR3: CASSSFGTGPYEQYF
V: TRBV7-9
size: -
D: TRBD1
J: TRBJ2-7

DNA: TGCGCCAGCAGCCAAGCATCAGGGGGCCTCTACAATGAGCAGTTCTTC
CDR3: CASSQASGGLYNEQFF
V: TRBV4-3
size: once
D: TRBD1
J: TRBJ2-1

DNA: TGTGCCAGCAGCTACCTTCTGGGGGGGCGCACAGGGGAGCTGTTTTTT
CDR3: CASSYLLGGRTGELFF
V: TRBV11-2
size: -
D: -
J: TRBJ2-2

DNA: TGTGCCAGCAGCCAGACAGGGGTGCTCAACTATGGCTACACCTTC
CDR3: CASSQTGVLNYGYTF
V: TRBV7-8
size: -
D: TRBD1
J: TRBJ1-2

DNA: TGCGCCAGCAGCTTGGACCAGGGATGGGAGCAGTACTTC
CDR3: CASSLDQGWEQYF
V: TRBV5-1
size: -
D: -
J: TRBJ2-7

DNA: TGTGCCAGTAGTATAGACCCCCCCCTAATAACTGAGCAGTTCTTC
CDR3: CASSIDPPLITEQFF
V: TRBV19
size: -
D: -
J: TRBJ2-1

DNA: TGTGCCAGCAGACTCTCCATGACTTTAAGATACAATGAGCAGTTCTTC
CDR3: CASRLSMTLRYNEQFF
V: TRBV27
size: -
D: -
J: TRBJ2-1

DNA: TGTGCCAGCAGCCAGCTCTGGGAGCAGCCCCAGCATTTT
CDR3: CASSQLWEQPQHF
V: TRBV7-2
size: -
D: -
J: TRBJ1-5

DNA: TGTGCCTGGAGCCGGAGAGTAGCGGGAGGGCCTGATTATTCCTACGAGCAGTACTTC
CDR3: CAWSRRVAGGPDYSYEQYF
V: TRBV30
size: -
D: TRBD2
J: TRBJ2-7

DNA: TGCAGCGTCGCGACAAGCCCCTCTGGAAACACCATATATTTT
CDR3: CSVATSPSGNTIYF
V: TRBV29-1
size: -
D: -
J: TRBJ1-3

DNA: TGTGCCAGCAGCTGGCAGGGAGGCGAGCAGTACTTC
CDR3: CASSWQGGEQYF
V: TRBV5-6
size: -
D: -
J: TRBJ2-7

DNA: TGTGCCAGTAGTATTAGAACAGCGGGGAGCTCCTACGAGCAGTACTTC
CDR3: CASSIRTAGSSYEQYF
V: TRBV19
size: -
D: TRBD2
J: TRBJ2-7

DNA: TGTGCCAGCAGCTTAATGGGGGGGAATATCTACGAGCAGTACTTC
CDR3: CASSLMGGNIYEQYF
V: TRBV7-3
size: -
D: TRBD2
J: TRBJ2-7

DNA: TGTGCCAGCTCACCCTTGGACATGGAGGGCACTGAAGCTTTCTTT
CDR3: CASSPLDMEGTEAFF
V: TRBV18
size: -
D: -
J: TRBJ1-1

DNA: TGTGCCAGCAGTTCTGCCCGGGTGACTGGGGCCAACGTCCTGACTTTC
CDR3: CASSSARVTGANVLTF
V: TRBV27
size: -
D: -
J: TRBJ2-6

DNA: TGTGCCAGCAGCTCCACAGGGAGTACAGATACGCAGTATTTT
CDR3: CASSSTGSTDTQYF
V: TRBV7-2
size: -
D: -
J: TRBJ2-3

DNA: TGTGCCAGCAAGCGGGAAGGGGCCGGGGAGCTGTTTTTT
CDR3: CASKREGAGELFF
V: TRBV3-1/TRBV3-2
size: once
D: TRBD2
J: TRBJ2-2

DNA: TGTGCCAGCAGCTTAGCTCTCAGGGGCGGAGAGACCCAGTACTTC
CDR3: CASSLALRGGETQYF
V: TRBV7-2
size: -
D: -
J: TRBJ2-5

DNA: TGTGCCAGCAGCTTAGCAGGGGTCACCGGGGAGCTGTTTTTT
CDR3: CASSLAGVTGELFF
V: TRBV7-8
size: -
D: -
J: TRBJ2-2

DNA: TGCAGCGTCGAGCTAGGACAGGGACGGACTGAAGCTTTCTTT
CDR3: CSVELGQGRTEAFF
V: TRBV29-1
size: -
D: TRBD1
J: TRBJ1-1

DNA: TGCGCCAGCAGCCAAGACCCACCGTTTGGCGCGGGAAGATACAATGAGCAGTTCTTC
CDR3: CASSQDPPFGAGRYNEQFF
V: TRBV4-1
size: few
D: -
J: TRBJ2-1

DNA: TGTGCCAGCAGCTCCTCGGGTTCGGCAGAGACCCAGTACTTC
CDR3: CASSSSGSAETQYF
V: TRBV7-9
size: -
D: -
J: TRBJ2-5

DNA: TGCAGCGTTGAACGCCAGGGGGCGGGCTATGGCTACACCTTC
CDR3: CSVERQGAGYGYTF
V: TRBV29-1
size: once
D: TRBD1
J: TRBJ1-2

DNA: TGTGCCAGTAGGCGGACAGGGCCTGCGTTCGATGAGCAGTTCTTC
CDR3: CASRRTGPAFDEQFF
V: TRBV19
size: few
D: TRBD1
J: TRBJ2-1

DNA: TGTGCCAGCAGGCCCTACAGGGAAGGCACTGAAGCTTTCTTT
CDR3: CASRPYREGTEAFF
V: TRBV2
size: -
D: -
J: TRBJ1-1

DNA: TGTGCCAGCAGTTACACAGGGGGCCGCACTGAAGCTTTCTTT
CDR3: CASSYTGGRTEAFF
V: TRBV6-5
size: -
D: TRBD1
J: TRBJ1-1

DNA: TGTGCCAGCAGCCGACAGGGCGAAGCTTTCTTT
CDR3: CASSRQGEAFF
V: TRBV11-2
size: -
D: TRBD1
J: TRBJ1-1

DNA: TGTGCCAGCAGCCCCGGTGAAGGGAGGGCAGATACGCAGTATTTT
CDR3: CASSPGEGRADTQYF
V: TRBV7-9
size: -
D: TRBD2
J: TRBJ2-3

DNA: TGTGCCACCAGCGACGGGACTAGCGGGACCAGCTCCTACAATGAGCAGTTCTTC
CDR3: CATSDGTSGTSSYNEQFF
V: TRBV24-1
size: -
D: TRBD2
J: TRBJ2-1

DNA: TGTGCCAGTATCAGCCAGCAACAAGGGGCTGGCTACACCTTC
CDR3: CASISQQQGAGYTF
V: TRBV19
size: -
D: -
J: TRBJ1-2

DNA: TGTGCCAGCAGCTTAGTCGGTAGCGGGATCGATGAGCAGTTCTTC
CDR3: CASSLVGSGIDEQFF
V: TRBV11-2
size: few
D: TRBD2
J: TRBJ2-1

DNA: TGTGCCAGCAGCAGACTCTCTAGAACGAACACCGGGGAGCTGTTTTTT
CDR3: CASSRLSRTNTGELFF
V: TRBV7-8
size: -
D: -
J: TRBJ2-2

DNA: TGTGCCAGTAGTAGTTGGGACAGCCGGGGCACTGAAGCTTTCTTT
CDR3: CASSSWDSRGTEAFF
V: TRBV19
size: once
D: TRBD1
J: TRBJ1-1

DNA: TGTGCCAGCAGCAGTGACGGAGTCTATGGCTACACCTTC
CDR3: CASSSDGVYGYTF
V: TRBV12-3/TRBV12-4
size: -
D: -
J: TRBJ1-2

DNA: TGTGCCAGCAGCCCAGGACAGATCTCCTACAATGAGCAGTTCTTC
CDR3: CASSPGQISYNEQFF
V: TRBV7-2
size: -
D: -
J: TRBJ2-1

DNA: TGTGCCAGCTCCATCTCTGGGACAGGGATGTTGAAGTCTTTCTTT
CDR3: CASSISGTGMLKSFF
V: TRBV7-9
size: -
D: TRBD1
J: TRBJ1-1

DNA: TGTGCCACCAGTGATCCCGTTGAAGAGACCCAGTACTTC
CDR3: CATSDPVEETQYF
V: TRBV24-1
size: -
D: -
J: TRBJ2-5

DNA: TGTGCCAGCAGCACCTTGACTAGCTCGATTGAGCAGTTCTTC
CDR3: CASSTLTSSIEQFF
V: TRBV7-8
size: -
D: TRBD2
J: TRBJ2-1

DNA: TGTGCCAGCAGGTTGGACAGGGGCAGGTACAATGAGCAGTTCTTC
CDR3: CASRLDRGRYNEQFF
V: TRBV2
size: -
D: TRBD1
J: TRBJ2-1

DNA: TGTGCCAGCTCACCGGGCCCTCCCCATGGCAATCAGCCCCAGCATTTT
CDR3: CASSPGPPHGNQPQHF
V: TRBV18
size: few
D: -
J: TRBJ1-5

DNA: TGTGCCAGCACCTGGGGACCAGGGGGTTCCCTCCACTTT
CDR3: CASTWGPGGSLHF
V: TRBV27
size: -
D: TRBD1
J: TRBJ1-6

DNA: TGTGCCAGCAGCTTCGTACCTCTAGCGGGACGGGGAGATACGCAGTATTTT
CDR3: CASSFVPLAGRGDTQYF
V: TRBV7-9
size: -
D: TRBD2
J: TRBJ2-3

DNA: TGTGCCTGGAGCATAGACAGGGGGAGTCAGCCCCAGCATTTT
CDR3: CAWSIDRGSQPQHF
V: TRBV30
size: -
D: TRBD1
J: TRBJ1-5

DNA: TGTGCCAGCAAGACAGGTGAATCCACCGGGGAGCTGTTTTTT
CDR3: CASKTGESTGELFF
V: TRBV27
size: -
D: -
J: TRBJ2-2

DNA: TGCGCCAGCAGCCAAGGAGACGAAGAGGTAGTCCAGCCCCAGCATTTT
CDR3: CASSQGDEEVVQPQHF
V: TRBV4-1
size: -
D: -
J: TRBJ1-5

DNA: TGTGCCAGCAGCTTAGTCGACAGGGATGGCTACACCTTC
CDR3: CASSLVDRDGYTF
V: TRBV7-2
size: -
D: TRBD1
J: TRBJ1-2

DNA: TGTGCCAGCAGCTTGACTAGCGGGAGTTCGATCGAGCAGTACTTC
CDR3: CASSLTSGSSIEQYF
V: TRBV7-2
size: -
D: TRBD2
J: TRBJ2-7